The 25 T cell receptor beta chains below were found in one sample sequenced in a study of CD8+CD57+ T cells in acquired aplastic anemia. TCR beta VDJ and CDR3 profiling used genomic DNA as template. TCRdb re-derived calls from the reads in MiXCR, one entry per CDR3 protein. The sample includes 400,000 to 450,000 distinct CDR3 sequences, 55% to 75% of them seen just once. The sequencing input was sorted CD4+, CD8+, or CD8+CD57+ T cells (not recorded which) from PBMCs. Receptors were obtained from a human donor in good health, serving as a control.

This clonotype was observed a single time. The junction does not match germline at one end; this may be a read error. The chain uses TRBV10-3 and TRBJ1-6; unclear D gene. Germline CDR1 reads ENHRY; CDR2 reads SYGVKD. The CDR3 is made up of 16 amino acids. The DNA of the CDR3 is TGTGCCATCAGTGAGTGGAGTAGCTCCTATAATCCACCCCTCCACTTT. Translating gives CAISEWSSSYNPPLHF.

This clonotype was recorded many times. This rearrangement joins TRBV7-9 to TRBJ2-5; D remains unclear. Trimming took 5 bases from V and 4 from J, leaving 8 bases between them. Germline lookup yields CDR1 SEHNR and CDR2 FQNEAQ (reference sequence). This CDR3 is built from 12 residues. The CDR3 loop is CASSAVAETQYF. In DNA, the CDR3 is TGTGCCAGCAGCGCAGTAGCAGAGACCCAGTACTTC.

As regards this clonotype: Because the CDR3 is missing its conserved closing phenylalanine or tryptophan, this is likely a read error. Because the CDR3's place on the DNA is in doubt, the DNA is left out and the CDR3 is given as listed by TCRdb. This rearrangement joins TRBV7-9 to TRBJ1-6. Termini included, the CDR3 measures 13 amino acids. CDR1 is SEHNR and CDR2 is FQNEAQ in the germline V gene (reference sequence). CDR3 protein: CASSLDSISYDQY.

The chain links TRBV9 to TRBJ2-1; TRBD2 is a possible D gene (7 bases). Trimming took off 3 bases at V and 7 bases at J, with 23 bases between the two ends. From germline, CDR1 is SGDLS and CDR2 YYNGEE. CDR3 length: 17 amino acids. CDR3 DNA: TGTGCCAGCAGCGAACCCCTCGGGGGGCAGGCCCCTAATGAGCAGTTCTTC. Amino acids: CASSEPLGGQAPNEQFF.

This clonotype was observed at least ten times. V gene TRBV12-3 or TRBV12-4 combines with J gene TRBJ1-2, with 7 nucleotides matching TRBD1. V shed 5 bases and J 4 bases; nucleotides not matched to a gene: 7. This CDR3 is 14 amino acids long. The DNA of the CDR3 is TGTGCCAGCAGTGGACGCCGGGACAGCTATGGCTACACCTTC. This codes for CASSGRRDSYGYTF.

The rearrangement joins TRBV6-1 to TRBJ1-5, with TRBD1 matching over 7 bases. CDR3 size: 14 residues. CDR1 is MNHNS and CDR2 is SASEGT in the germline V gene. With V trimmed by 6 bases and J by 3 bases, 5 bases remained unmatched. DNA of the CDR3: TGTGCCAGCAGCCCGGGACAGCTCAATCAGCCCCAGCATTTT. Protein sequence: CASSPGQLNQPQHF.

The chain couples TRBV25-1 to TRBJ1-5; the D gene is possibly TRBD1 (5 bases). The CDR3 sequence is 15 residues long. The germline V and J ends were trimmed by 6 bases and 4 bases, with 16 bases remaining between them. CDR1 is MGHDK and CDR2 is SYGVNS in the germline V gene. The CDR3 DNA is TGTGCCAGCAGCGCAAGTGGGGGGGAGAATCAGCCCCAGCATTTT. As protein: CASSASGGENQPQHF.

This chain links TRBV7-2 with TRBJ1-2; D not certain. The CDR3 loop spans 13 amino acids. The germline V and J ends were trimmed by 3 bases and 7 bases, with 12 bases remaining between them. Germline CDR1 and CDR2: SGHTA and FQGNSA. The CDR3 DNA reads as TGTGCCAGCAGCTTGGCAGCGGCCGGTGGCTACACCTTC. Amino acid sequence: CASSLAAAGGYTF.

The table lists this clonotype with many counts. One base away lies a much larger clone, so this may be a sequencing read error. This sequence joins TRBV10-3 and TRBJ1-2, with TRBD1 matching over 7 bases. In germline, CDR1 is ENHRY, CDR2 SYGVKD. There are 14 residues in the CDR3. The CDR3 loop reads CAISATGLEYDYTF. CDR3 bases: TGTGCCATCAGTGCGACAGGGTTGGAATATGACTACACCTTC.

This chain links TRBV29-1 with TRBJ2-3; 7 bases are shared with TRBD2. CDR1 SQVTM and CDR2 ANQGSEA come from the germline V gene. The CDR3 loop spans 14 amino acids. V shed 3 bases and J 3 bases; nucleotides not matched to a gene: 6. The CDR3 coding sequence is TGCAGCGTTGAGGGGAGGGGAGCGACAGATACGCAGTATTTT. Translating gives CSVEGRGATDTQYF.

The V and J genes are TRBV24-1 and TRBJ1-5, with D possibly TRBD1 on 5 matching bases. The germline gives CDR1 KGHDR, CDR2 SFDVKD. This CDR3 region has 14 residues. V was cut by 5 bases and J by 3 bases, with 10 bases left in between. CDR3 protein: CATSAGAVNQPQHF. CDR3 DNA: TGTGCCACCAGTGCTGGGGCCGTCAATCAGCCCCAGCATTTT.

The rearrangement uses TRBV15 and TRBJ2-7; 7 positions agree with TRBD1. The germline gives CDR1 LNHNV, CDR2 YYDKDF (reference sequence). CDR3 length: 16 amino acids. CDR3 in amino acids: CTSGPAENRGSYEQYF. The CDR3 bases are TGTACCTCTGGGCCAGCAGAGAACAGGGGCTCCTACGAGCAGTACTTC.

The J gene is TRBJ1-5, the V gene TRBV15; D uncertain. The germline V gene has CDR1 LNHNV and CDR2 YYDKDF (reference sequence). This CDR3 is built from 13 residues. Trimming removed 1 base from V and 4 bases from J, with 5 bases in between. The CDR3 loop reads CATSRVLNQPQHF. The CDR3 DNA reads as TGTGCCACCAGCAGAGTCCTTAATCAGCCCCAGCATTTT.

The table lists this clonotype with a count of one. The chain joins TRBV7-2 to TRBJ1-5; D remains ambiguous. The CDR3 has 13 amino acids. V was clipped by 1 base and J by 14 bases, with 15 bases between them. Germline CDR1 reads SGHTA; CDR2 reads FQGNSA. CDR3 DNA sequence: TGTGCCAGCAGCTTAGGGCTGGACCATCAAGAGCATTTT. This gives the protein CASSLGLDHQEHF.

The V and J genes are TRBV19 and TRBJ2-1; 9 bases match TRBD2. Germline V CDR1 and CDR2: LNHDA, SQIVND (reference sequence). The CDR3 sequence is 14 residues long. The V and J ends lost 5 bases and 6 bases, in that order; junction bases with no gene match: 5. The CDR3 reads CASSQSGRFNEQFF. The CDR3 DNA reads TGTGCCAGTAGTCAGAGCGGGAGGTTCAATGAGCAGTTCTTC.

This chain links TRBV2 with TRBJ1-1; a weak D match, TRBD1 (5 bases). This CDR3 contains 10 residues. Trimming removed 10 bases at V and 10 bases at J, with 13 bases between. The germline V gene has CDR1 SNHLY and CDR2 FYNNEI. Here the CDR3 DNA reads TGTGCCACACGGGGACGGGGAGCTTTCTTT. Its translation: CATRGRGAFF. Drawing the rest from reference TRBV2 and TRBJ1-1, the complete variable domain is EPEVTQTPSHQVTQMGQEVILRCVPISNHLYFYWYRQILGQKVEFLVSFYNNEISEKSEIFDDQFSVERPDGSNFTLKIRSTKLEDSAMYFCATRGRGAFFGQGTRLTVV.

The table lists this clonotype with many counts. The chain joins TRBV3-1 to TRBJ2-3; weak D call: TRBD1 (5 bases). Per the germline V gene, CDR1 is LGHDT and CDR2 is YNNKEL (reference sequence). This CDR3 has 14 amino acids. The V gene lost 3 bases and the J gene lost 0 bases, with 7 bases spanning the gap. CDR3 protein: CASSHDRSTDTQYF. The CDR3 nucleotides read TGTGCCAGCAGCCATGACAGAAGCACAGATACGCAGTATTTT.

As to this clonotype: Mismatch with germline at one junction end may stem from a read error. The chain links TRBV7-2 to TRBJ1-1; no definite D call. The CDR3 totals 14 residues. From germline, CDR1 is SGHTA and CDR2 FQGNSA. CDR3 sequence: CASSLHALANYEQF. CDR3 DNA sequence: TGTGCCAGCAGCTTACATGCACTAGCGAACTACGAGCAGTTT. The variable domain in full, completed from reference TRBV7-2 and TRBJ1-1, reads GAGVSQSPSNKVTEKGKDVELRCDPISGHTALYWYRQSLGQGLEFLIYFQGNSAPDKSGLPSDRFSAERTGGSVSTLTIQRTQQEDSAVYLCASSLHALANYEQFGQGTRLTVV.

Notes on this clonotype: One junction end does not reproduce the germline sequence, and a read error may be involved. V gene TRBV15 combines with J gene TRBJ2-2, with D maybe TRBD2 (5 bases). Germline lookup yields CDR1 LNHNV and CDR2 YYDKDF (reference sequence). This CDR3 has 15 residues. CDR3 sequence: CASSLVSRGTAGLFF. DNA of the CDR3: TGTGCCAGCAGCTTGGTCAGTCGCGGTACCGCGGGGCTGTTTTTT.

The chain is built from TRBV3-1 and TRBJ1-2; a weak D match, TRBD1 (6 bases). The CDR3 has 14 amino acids. The germline V and J ends were trimmed by 4 bases and 2 bases, with 11 bases remaining between them. Germline CDR1 LGHDT, CDR2 YNNKEL (reference sequence). The CDR3 reads CASSRRTVNYGYTF. CDR3 nucleotide sequence: TGTGCCAGCAGCCGAAGGACAGTCAACTATGGCTACACCTTC.

Ten or more counts support this clonotype. The chain has TRBV19 and TRBJ1-2; possible D gene TRBD1, 5 bases. This CDR3 comprises 13 residues. Trimming removed 1 base from V and 8 bases from J, with 11 bases in between. Germline V gene sequence: CDR1 LNHDA, CDR2 SQIVND (reference sequence). The CDR3 loop is CASSIGRDTGYTF. CDR3 nucleotide sequence: TGTGCCAGTAGTATAGGCAGGGATACCGGCTACACCTTC.

This clonotype was detected only once. A read error may be the cause here, since a much bigger clone is one base away. The chain is built from TRBV29-1 and TRBJ1-4; 7 nucleotides align to TRBD1. This CDR3 has 16 amino acids. Germline CDR1 reads SQVTM; CDR2 reads ANQGSEA. CDR3 bases: TGCAGTGCTGAATGGGACAGAGGGGCAACTAATGAAAATCTGTTTTTT. It codes for CSAEWDRGATNENLFF.

This clonotype was picked up a small number of times. One junction end disagrees with the germline gene, perhaps due to a read error. The chain uses TRBV2 and TRBJ2-3, with TRBD1 identical over 8 bases. The CDR3 is 12 residues long. Germline V lookup: CDR1 SNHLY, CDR2 FYNNEI. The CDR3, as DNA: TGTGCCAGCAGCGGACAGGGCCACGAGCAGTACTTT. It specifies CASSGQGHEQYF.

Remarks on this clonotype: This sequence may be a read error, since a much larger clone differs from it by one base. This chain links TRBV6-5 with TRBJ1-1, with 7 bases aligning to TRBD1. The CDR3 runs 13 residues. Germline assignment: CDR1 MNHEY and CDR2 SVGAGI. This CDR3 is CASSIQGLAEALF. The CDR3 DNA is TGTGCCAGCAGTATACAGGGGTTGGCTGAAGCTCTCTTT.

On this clonotype itself: Here the CDR3 omits its conserved ending phenylalanine or tryptophan, so a read error is the likely source. It is unclear where the CDR3 begins or ends on the DNA, so no DNA is shown, and the CDR3 is as TCRdb lists it. This sequence joins TRBV7-9 and TRBJ1-3; TRBD1 is the table's D call, not checked against the DNA. From its first to its last residue, the CDR3 has 13 amino acids. The germline gives CDR1 SEHNR, CDR2 FQNEAQ (reference sequence). The CDR3 protein is CASSLALWGGRET.